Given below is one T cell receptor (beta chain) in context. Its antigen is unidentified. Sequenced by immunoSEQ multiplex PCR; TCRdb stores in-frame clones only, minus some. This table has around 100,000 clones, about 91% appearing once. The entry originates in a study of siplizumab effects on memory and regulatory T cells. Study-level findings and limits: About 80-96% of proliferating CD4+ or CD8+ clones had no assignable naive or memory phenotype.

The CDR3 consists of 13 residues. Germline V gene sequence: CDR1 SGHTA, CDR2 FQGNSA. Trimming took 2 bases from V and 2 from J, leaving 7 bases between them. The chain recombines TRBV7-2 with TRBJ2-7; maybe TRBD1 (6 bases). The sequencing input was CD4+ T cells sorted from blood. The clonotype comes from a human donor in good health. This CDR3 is CASSLRTAYEQYF. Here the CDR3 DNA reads TGTGCCAGCAGCTTACGGACAGCCTACGAGCAGTACTTC.